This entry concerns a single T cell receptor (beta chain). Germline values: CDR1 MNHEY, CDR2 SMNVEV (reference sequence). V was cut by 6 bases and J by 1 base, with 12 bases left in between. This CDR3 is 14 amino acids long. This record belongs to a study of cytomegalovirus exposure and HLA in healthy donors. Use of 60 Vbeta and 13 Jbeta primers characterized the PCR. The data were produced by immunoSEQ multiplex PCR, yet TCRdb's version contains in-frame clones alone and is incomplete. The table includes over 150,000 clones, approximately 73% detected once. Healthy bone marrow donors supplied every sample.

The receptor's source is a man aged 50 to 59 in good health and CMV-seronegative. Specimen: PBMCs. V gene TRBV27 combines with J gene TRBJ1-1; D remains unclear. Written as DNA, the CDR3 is TGTGCCAGCAGACCCCGGCAGGCGAACACTGAAGCTTTCTTT. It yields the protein CASRPRQANTEAFF.